The sequence of this T cell receptor (beta chain) was determined in a study of cytomegalovirus exposure and HLA in healthy donors. Study-level findings and limits: In a later analysis, a missense DCLRE1C variant was linked to TCR beta V- and J-gene trimming.

The PCR was carried out with 60 Vbeta primers and 13 Jbeta primers. TCRdb keeps only in-frame clones here, not all; method: immunoSEQ multiplex PCR. The sample has 100,000 or so clones, 65% to 85% seen once. This clone was picked up many times. The antigen is unknown. Healthy bone marrow donors supplied every sample. In germline, CDR1 is SGHRS, CDR2 YFSETQ. J gave up 5 bases and V 4 bases, and 9 bases lay outside the gene matches. The CDR3 is made up of 14 amino acids. Sequencing was carried out using PBMCs. The chain uses TRBV5-1 and TRBJ2-7; 7 positions match TRBD1. This sequence was found in a male donor in good health and CMV-seronegative. CDR3 loop: CASSRTGLSDEQYF. The CDR3 bases are TGCGCCAGCAGCCGGACAGGCCTATCGGACGAGCAGTACTTC.